This entry concerns a single T cell receptor (beta chain). This receptor's antigen is unknown. No base qualities exist here, and no much larger clone lies one base off it. For CDR1 and CDR2, the germline V gene lists KGHSH and LQKENI. Its CDR3 holds 12 amino acids, cysteine through phenylalanine. CDR3 DNA is the only sequence kept; it has 36 bases, read in frame from the first base. Trimming takes 2 bases from V and 4 bases from J, and the germline ends sit 6 bases apart. The cohort comprised 670 or so healthy bone marrow donors. Cohort members were all nominally healthy when sampled, although unrecorded immune exposures were likely present. The donor tested CMV seropositive and was one of the 289 seropositive cohort members. A peripheral blood sample was provided by each donor, and peripheral blood mononuclear cells were used for TCR beta sequencing. The Qiagen DNeasy Blood Extraction Kit was used to extract genomic DNA from the blood cell samples.

The library was produced with the immunoSEQ multiplex PCR assay. For the multiplex PCR, a mixture combining 60 forward primers for TCR Vbeta segments and 13 reverse primers for TCR Jbeta segments was used. The CDR3 region of rearranged TCR beta genes was amplified from genomic DNA with a multiplex PCR assay. On the Illumina HiSeq System, the amplified TCR beta libraries were sequenced as 87-base-pair reads. In the paper's pipeline: In a later analysis, approximately 74 million unique TCR beta chains were counted across the 650 to 700 repertoires, and around 10 million of these chains were shared by at least two donors. Raw reads were error-corrected and collapsed into unique sequences by a nearest-neighbor algorithm in which closely related sequences were merged to remove PCR and sequencing errors. V, D and J gene segments were assigned by aligning CDR3 sequences to IMGT reference sequences. For a sequence to be retained, at least a six-nucleotide match to both a V gene segment and a J gene segment was required. Rearrangements were classified as productive when the CDR3 lacked stop codons and remained in frame with V and J, and all other rearrangements were classified as non-productive. CDR3 was defined according to IMGT convention as the region running from the second conserved V-encoded cysteine to the conserved J-encoded phenylalanine. Sequences without an unambiguous match to a single V gene segment were excluded from the earlier analysis of a few hundred of the donors. In an earlier analysis of a few hundred of the donors, V segments were called functional above 56.7% productive rearrangements and were called segregating when the between-donor standard deviation exceeded 5%. To diagnose cytomegalovirus status from the catalog of TCR beta chain sequences, a statistical classification framework was built. In a later analysis, TCR nucleotide sequences were compared against IMGT/GENE-DB human TR gene sequences so that V and J genes could be assigned. Using the TCRdist pipeline, a later analysis assigned CDR3 sequences along with most-parsimonious VDJ recombination scenarios. In a later analysis, each TCR beta chain was defined by its CDR3 amino acid sequence together with its V-gene family, and reads without a unique V-gene family were excluded. As a way to deal with suspected cross-contamination and a sequencing artifact, a later analysis dropped roughly 600 nucleotide sequences that were highly shared and had low generation probability. For each public chain, a later analysis derived a clonal expansion index from normalized ranks of inferred template counts within each repertoire. Generation probabilities in a later analysis came from a VDJ recombination model fitted to out-of-frame rearrangements, and those results were checked against IGoR. In a later analysis, hypergeometric tests were used to score TCR-TCR, TCR-HLA and TCR-CMV co-occurrence, with a repertoire-size bias correction applied to TCR pairs. To estimate false discovery rates, a later analysis permuted the HLA or CMV assignments 20 times. In a later analysis, co-occurring TCRs were grouped with DBSCAN, and TCRdist sequence similarity was added when clustering was performed within HLA-allele-positive subsets. Repertoires with fewer than 30,000 or more than 120,000 public chains were left out of co-occurrence clustering, as were about 5 repertoires with anomalous nucleotide sharing. Sourced from immuneACCESS, this table was stored by TCRdb with only in-frame sequences that have V and J called. A share of the clones is absent; for the studies checked, an unresolved V gene accounts for under half, and the remainder has no known explanation. Clone size and V and J calls were adopted from that table, with D and trimming inferred from the DNA. The table for this sample lists hundreds of thousands of clones; under 70% of them were counted only once. The ten largest clones add up to about 3% of the sample.

The data derive from a study of cytomegalovirus exposure and HLA in healthy donors (dated by TCRdb to about 2017). Broadly, across the study: According to an earlier analysis of 587 of the donors, some 180 million T cells yielded 117 million unique TCR beta sequences and about 300 Gb of sequence data. An early release that covered about 640 HLA-typed donors contained approximately 320 gigabases of sequencing data and 80 million or so unique TCR sequences. Among the roughly 400 genotyped donors, approximately 76% belonged to the genetic ancestry cluster associated with self-reported Caucasian donors. The study was designed to test whether signatures of past pathogen exposure could be identified by cataloging public T cell receptors. The study profiled the T cell repertoires of about 720 subjects by immunosequencing and related them to cytomegalovirus serostatus. Besides the first cohort of roughly 640 subjects, a separate validation cohort made up of 120 different subjects was used. To predict cytomegalovirus infection status, the study brought together high-throughput TCR immunosequencing, statistical association of individual TCRs with disease status, and machine learning. A later analysis re-examined previously published TCR beta repertoires from 610 or so donors and added high-resolution HLA genotyping to investigate patterns of TCR occurrence. The later analysis used no new phenotypic data to find candidate immune exposures, relying instead on TCR beta sequences and their occurrence across donors. An earlier analysis of about 600 of the donors used high-throughput TCR beta sequencing to judge whether each TCR beta V gene segment behaved as functional or pseudogenic. Donor age, sex, ethnicity and CMV serostatus were compiled together with the repertoire data. A later genetic analysis used genome-wide SNP genotypes for about 55% of the 666 donors, treating that subset as a discovery cohort. Every repertoire in the discovery cohort had been generated on one and the same sequencing platform. Class I and class II HLA loci were covered by the typing at four-digit resolution. Typing coverage varied by locus: roughly 620-640 donors for A, B, C, DRB1 and DQB1; 500 to 550 for DQA1; over 600 for DPA1; 450 to 480 for DPB1. Roughly five DR-DQ haplotypes were handled as single units for association and clustering, since linkage in the cohort was strong. On average, 235,054 unique TCR beta nucleotide sequences were sequenced per donor among 398 genotyped donors of the cohort, with approximately 18% of those sequences being non-productive. The paper as a whole reports these results and caveats: Because counts were too low, some 17 rarely observed V segments, including chromosome 9 orphons, were left out of the earlier analysis of several hundred of the donors. According to the authors, the approach could potentially be generalized to other disease states and immunological phenotypes. The study gave a list of roughly 150 TCR beta chains associated with cytomegalovirus. In a later analysis, 16,951 TCR beta sequences were associated with specific HLA alleles at a false discovery rate of 0.05. When HLA alleles, especially DR and DQ, strongly co-occurred, attributing TCR associations to individual alleles was difficult. The classifier was reported to diagnose cytomegalovirus status with high specificity and sensitivity in both the original and validation cohorts. Across donors, most TCR sequences were observed very rarely, whereas some public TCRs were present in many individuals. A later analysis reported that several top co-occurrence clusters appeared linked to parvovirus B19, influenza, CMV and Epstein-Barr virus. Some IMGT-functional V segments, including TRBV6-2 and TRBV6-3, could not be told apart with the 87-base-pair reads, so those segments were excluded. An association between a missense DCLRE1C variant and V-gene and J-gene trimming of TCR beta chains was found in a later genetic analysis and replicated in an independent cohort. Correlated functional status among segregating V segments might reflect linkage disequilibrium, but an unknown experimental factor could not be ruled out. Presence/absence analyses assumed roughly uniform sequencing depth across donors, an assumption that may not hold. In a later analysis, the rate of TCR association differed among HLA loci, with DRB1 alleles having the most associated TCRs and HLA-C alleles having the fewest. A further reported finding was that TCR beta sequences accurately predicted the HLA-A and HLA-B alleles for most subjects in the first cohort. A cluster of highly shared sequence variants was judged likely to represent a technical artifact of the sequencing pipeline. Most CMV-associated TCR beta chains appeared to be HLA-restricted in a later analysis, and the HLA associations seemed to be driven largely by CMV exposure. HLA typing was unavailable for some donors at each locus, so association tests used only the typed subset. Immune exposure information for the cohort was limited to CMV serostatus. In an earlier analysis of 450 to 750 of the donors, most TCR beta V segments appeared in productive rearrangements about 87% or about 30% of the time, broadly matching IMGT annotations. According to a later genetic analysis, donors in an Asian-associated ancestry cluster had fewer N-insertions in productive TCRs than the approximately 650-donor mean. Three of the identified cytomegalovirus-associated TCR beta chains were confirmed in vitro to be specific for cytomegalovirus antigens. In a later analysis, HLA-associated TCR beta chains were found to be more clonally expanded and to have lower generation probabilities than equally common non-associated chains. In this cohort, only TCR beta chains were sequenced, and detectable features were limited by the absence of alpha or paired-chain data.

This receptor was obtained from a man aged 40-50 years in good health and CMV-seropositive. In this chain, TRBV18 is recombined with TRBJ2-7; the D segment could be TRBD1, given 5 matching bases. Sequenced sample: PBMCs. The DNA sequence is as follows: TGTGCCAGCTCACCAGCAGGGTACGAGCAGTACTTC. This encodes CASSPAGYEQYF.